This T cell receptor beta chain was sequenced in a study of early T cells in non-severe SARS-CoV-2 infection. Across the whole study: The input, bulk RNA from unsorted whole blood, was sequenced, and chains were unpaired. Broader study findings: The study's VDJdb matching favored anti-spike CD8 responses and missed private and CD4 specificities.

CDR1 is LNHDA, CDR2 SQIVND, per germline (reference sequence). The CDR3 is 17 residues long. The V segment lost 3 bases and the J segment 4 bases; nucleotides outside the gene matches: 8. This clonotype was counted ten times or more. What it binds is not known. The TCR library protocol attached unique molecular identifiers to the individual cDNA molecules. One entry per CDR3 protein results from TCRdb running MiXCR on the 5' RACE reads. This sample yields 25,000 to 35,000 distinct CDR3 sequences, of which 5.5% to 7.5% are seen a single time; 34% belongs to the top ten. The receptor was derived from an adult who was a healthcare worker with PCR-confirmed SARS-CoV-2 infection or an uninfected control (not recorded which). The sequencing here drew on whole blood, taken at baseline. The chain combines TRBV19 with TRBJ2-7; TRBD2 aligns across 14 bases. In DNA form, the CDR3 reads TGTGCCAGTAGTATTCGACTAGCGGGAGGGGAGAGGTACGAGCAGTACTTC. This gives the protein CASSIRLAGGERYEQYF.